One and the same sample provided the 24 T cell receptor beta chains below, sequenced in a study of tumor and adjacent non-tumor tissue in lung cancer. No cell sorting was done before RNA was extracted from the tissue. Distant lung tissue was collected more than 3 cm away from the tumor edge. A modified ARM-PCR protocol with three rounds of nested PCR amplified TCRbeta. One entry per CDR3 protein, called by TCRdb with MiXCR from the multiplex PCR reads. The sample lists some 68,000 distinct CDR3 sequences, more than 75% occurring once. The source material was distant non-tumor lung tissue. The receptors shown here come from a man aged 60 to 75 with non-small cell lung cancer.

The chain joins TRBV24-1 to TRBJ2-4; 7 bases align to TRBD2. V was clipped by 9 bases and J by 5 bases; unmatched bases: 6. This CDR3 has 13 residues. Germline V gene sequence: CDR1 KGHDR, CDR2 SFDVKD. Here the CDR3 reads CATGSGNENIQYF. The CDR3 bases are TGTGCCACCGGGAGCGGGAACGAAAACATTCAGTACTTC.

This clonotype was seen ten or more times. V and J are TRBV24-1 and TRBJ2-2, with D possibly matching TRBD1 (6 bases). Germline CDR1 reads KGHDR; CDR2 reads SFDVKD. Trimming shortened V by 3 bases and J by 1 base, and 14 bases separated the two germline ends. CDR3 size: 17 residues. The CDR3 sequence is CATSDPYQGQNTGELFF. CDR3 sequence (DNA): TGTGCCACCAGTGATCCGTACCAGGGGCAGAACACCGGGGAGCTGTTTTTT.

On this clonotype: A read error is possible here, since a much larger clone lies one base away. The CDR3 region is CSVASAGLAGGQETQYF. The CDR3 nucleotides read TGCAGTGTGGCAAGCGCGGGACTAGCGGGAGGACAAGAGACCCAGTACTTC. J is TRBJ2-5 and V is TRBV20-1; 15 bases fit TRBD2. The CDR3 contains 17 residues. The J segment lost 2 bases and the V segment lost 7 bases, leaving 11 bases of the junction unmatched. From germline, CDR1 is DFQATT and CDR2 SNEGSKA (reference sequence).

Remarks on this clonotype: Likely a read error: the CDR3 ends without its conserved phenylalanine or tryptophan. The genes are TRBV5-1 and TRBJ2-1; TRBD1 is a possible D gene (6 bases). The CDR3 loop spans 15 amino acids. Germline CDR1 and CDR2: SGHRS and YFSETQ. Trimming removed 0 bases at V and 8 bases at J, with 15 bases between. This CDR3 reads CASSLGGQFYHEQFL. The CDR3 DNA follows: TGCGCCAGCAGCTTGGGAGGACAGTTTTATCATGAGCAGTTCTTA.

Details on this clonotype: With a much larger clone just one base away, this may be a read error. The V call is TRBV4-1, the J call TRBJ2-1, with D perhaps TRBD2 (6 bases). The CDR3 has 15 residues. Germline V gene sequence: CDR1 MGHRA, CDR2 YSYEKL. The CDR3 coding sequence is TGCGCCGGCAGCCAAGTGGTCGGAGGGTACAATGAGCAGTTCTTC. Translated, it gives CAGSQVVGGYNEQFF.

This clonotype was found once. Just one base apart from a much larger clone, this may be a read error. The chain employs TRBV7-9 and TRBJ1-1, with D perhaps TRBD1 (5 bases). Germline V lookup: CDR1 SEHNR, CDR2 FQNEAQ (reference sequence). The CDR3 is 17 amino acids. CDR3: CACSPINPRGGNTEAFF. The CDR3 nucleotides are TGTGCCTGCAGCCCAATCAATCCCCGTGGGGGGAACACTGAAGCTTTCTTT.

On this clonotype: Lacking the conserved final phenylalanine or tryptophan, this CDR3 likely reflects a read error. The V gene is TRBV29-1, the J gene TRBJ2-7; D call uncertain. The V and J ends lost 8 bases and 3 bases respectively, with 11 bases between them. CDR1 SQVTM and CDR2 ANQGSEA come from the germline V gene. CDR3 length equals 11 residues. In DNA, the CDR3 is TGCAGCAGGAGACTGTGCTACGAGCAGTACATC. It codes for CSRRLCYEQYI.

A remark on this clonotype: At one end, the junction sequence differs from germline, possibly due to a read error. The V gene is TRBV12-3 or TRBV12-4, the J gene TRBJ2-1; no reliable D call. The CDR3 runs 12 residues. DNA for the CDR3: TGTGCCAGCAGTTCATGGTGGAATGAGCATTTCTTC. Translated, it gives CASSSWWNEHFF.

This clonotype was recorded only once. At one boundary the junction diverges from the germline segment, which might be a read error. The chain carries TRBV7-8 and TRBJ2-6; the match to TRBD1 covers 7 bases. The CDR3 covers 15 residues. Germline V lookup: CDR1 SGHVS, CDR2 FQNEAQ. CDR3 DNA sequence: TGTGCCAGCAGCTCAAGACAGGGACGGGCCAGCGTCCTGACTTTC. Encoded protein: CASSSRQGRASVLTF. Full variable domain (remainder filled in from reference TRBV7-8 and TRBJ2-6): GAGVSQSPRYKVAKRGQDVALRCDPISGHVSLFWYQQALGQGPEFLTYFQNEAQLDKSGLPSDRFFAERPEGSVSTLKIQRTQQEDSAVYLCASSSRQGRASVLTFGAGSRLTVL.

V gene TRBV11-1 combines with J gene TRBJ2-1; D is undetermined. The CDR3 contains 15 residues. The germline V gene encodes CDR1 SGHAT and CDR2 FQDESV (reference sequence). The ends were cut back, 3 bases at V and 8 bases at J, with 17 bases in the middle. The CDR3 DNA sequence: TGTGCCAGCAGCTTCGACACCTTTAGCATCGATGAGCAGTTCTTC. It encodes CASSFDTFSIDEQFF.

Worth noting for this clonotype: A read error may be the cause here, since a much bigger clone is one base away. The chain joins TRBV20-1 to TRBJ1-1, with D perhaps matching TRBD1 (5 bases). Trimming stripped 4 bases from V and 3 bases from J, with 18 bases between. Germline V gives CDR1 DFQATT, CDR2 SNEGSKA (reference sequence). This CDR3 region has 15 residues. The CDR3 sequence is CSAKRVDTTYTEAFF. DNA for the CDR3: TGCAGTGCTAAGCGTGTGGACACCACCTACACTGAAGCTTTCTTT.

As to this clonotype: The junction departs from germline at one end; a sequencing error may be responsible. This rearrangement joins TRBV6-2 or TRBV6-3 to TRBJ2-3, with D possibly being TRBD1 or TRBD2 (5 bases each). Germline V gene sequence: CDR1 MNHEY, CDR2 SVGEGT. This CDR3 is built from 15 residues. The CDR3 loop reads CASSYTGPMANTQYF. CDR3 coding DNA: TGTGCTAGCAGTTACACGGGACCCATGGCAAATACGCAGTATTTT.

This clonotype was counted between two and nine times. In this CDR3 the conserved last residue, phenylalanine or tryptophan, is missing, so a read error is likely. J is TRBJ1-1 and V is TRBV11-2; D is perhaps TRBD1 (6 bases). CDR1 and CDR2 (germline): SGHAT, FQNNGV. This CDR3 has 15 amino acids. CDR3 bases: TGTACCAGCAGCATGGGCTCGAACAGGGATACTGAAGCTTTCTTG. It encodes CTSSMGSNRDTEAFL.

A word on this clonotype: At one of its ends the junction is not consistent with the germline gene, which may arise from a read error. This sequence joins TRBV6-5 and TRBJ1-2; 7 nucleotides agree with TRBD1. Germline V lookup: CDR1 MNHEY, CDR2 SVGAGI. This CDR3 region has 14 residues. This CDR3 is CASSYSYRGYGHTF. The CDR3 DNA follows: TGTGCCAGCAGTTACTCATACAGGGGCTATGGCCACACCTTC.

About this clonotype: The missing conserved phenylalanine or tryptophan at the end of this CDR3 makes a read error likely. No DNA is shown, since the ends of the CDR3 on it are uncertain; the CDR3 is the one TCRdb lists. CDR3 in amino acids: CSAQGGRSGYEQCC. V and J are TRBV29-1 and TRBJ2-7; the D call in the table, TRBD2, was not verified against the DNA. Germline lookup yields CDR1 SQVTM and CDR2 ANQGSEA. Ends included, the CDR3 has 14 residues.

This clonotype was seen ten or more times. This rearrangement joins TRBV6-1 to TRBJ1-2; D is perhaps TRBD1 (6 bases). CDR3 length: 13 residues. Trimming cost V 6 bases and J 4 bases, with 12 bases left between them. Germline values: CDR1 MNHNS, CDR2 SASEGT. DNA of the CDR3: TGTGCCAGCAGCCCGACAGGAACCTATGGCTACACCTTC. Translation gives CASSPTGTYGYTF.

A word on this clonotype: Possible read error: a much larger clone is one base away. The missing conserved phenylalanine or tryptophan at the end of this CDR3 makes a read error likely. It is unclear where the CDR3 begins or ends on the DNA, so no DNA is shown, and the CDR3 is as TCRdb lists it. The rearrangement joins TRBV11-1 to TRBJ2-5. The CDR3 numbers 14 amino acids, ends counted. Germline V gene lookup returns CDR1 SGHAT and CDR2 FQDESV (reference sequence). The CDR3 sequence: CASSRDTYRETKYL.

This clonotype came up many times. This chain connects TRBV20-1 to TRBJ2-1, with TRBD2 matching over 9 bases. This CDR3 region has 16 residues. CDR1 and CDR2 from the germline V gene are DFQATT and SNEGSKA (reference sequence). Germline trimming cut 0 bases from V and 4 bases from J; bases unmatched to any gene: 7. The CDR3 sequence: CSARESGRSLYNEQFF. DNA for the CDR3: TGCAGTGCTAGAGAAAGCGGGAGGTCTCTTTACAATGAGCAGTTCTTC.

This clonotype was counted many times. V and J are TRBV25-1 and TRBJ2-1, with D possibly matching TRBD2 (5 bases). In germline, CDR1 is MGHDK, CDR2 SYGVNS. Trimming removed 4 bases from V and 6 bases from J, with 10 bases in between. The CDR3 is 13 amino acids. The CDR3: CASSGGLVNEQFF. DNA of the CDR3: TGTGCCAGCAGTGGCGGGTTAGTCAATGAGCAGTTCTTC.

Concerning this clonotype: At one boundary the junction diverges from the germline segment, which might be a read error. V gene TRBV29-1 combines with J gene TRBJ1-1, with D uncertain. The CDR3 extends over 12 amino acids. Germline V gene sequence: CDR1 SQVTM, CDR2 ANQGSEA. The CDR3 protein is CTVERQNAEAFF. The CDR3 nucleotides are TGCACCGTTGAGAGGCAGAACGCTGAAGCTTTCTTT.

As concerns this clonotype: A read error may account for a junction end that differs from germline. The chain employs TRBV10-2 and TRBJ2-1; D is perhaps TRBD2 (7 bases). There are 15 residues in the CDR3. Germline V gene lookup returns CDR1 WSHSY and CDR2 SAAADI. CDR3 sequence: CASNESEGEGNEQFF. The CDR3 coding sequence is TGCGCAAGCAATGAGTCGGAGGGGGAGGGCAATGAGCAGTTCTTC.

This chain joins TRBV5-4 and TRBJ2-3, with 12 nucleotides matching TRBD2. CDR1 is SGHNT and CDR2 is YYREEE in the germline V gene (reference sequence). The trim removed 6 bases at V and 4 bases at J, leaving 12 bases unmatched. This CDR3 contains 17 residues. The DNA for the CDR3 is TGTGCCAGCATCCCCCGACTAGCGGGAGAGCCCGCAGATACGCAGTATTTT. Its translation is CASIPRLAGEPADTQYF.

For this clonotype: A read error may account for a junction end that differs from germline. J is TRBJ2-7 and V is TRBV11-2; TRBD2 agrees at 7 bases. The CDR3 is made up of 13 amino acids. The germline V gene encodes CDR1 SGHAT and CDR2 FQNNGV. CDR3 coding DNA: TGTACCAGCAGTCCCCATACAGCGGGGGAGCAGTACTTC. Protein product: CTSSPHTAGEQYF. The full variable domain, rest sourced from reference TRBV11-2 and TRBJ2-7, is EAGVAQSPRYKIIEKRQSVAFWCNPISGHATLYWYQQILGQGPKLLIQFQNNGVVDDSQLPKDRFSAERLKGVDSTLKIQPAKLEDSAVYLCTSSPHTAGEQYFGPGTRLTVT.

Remarks on this clonotype: It is likely a read error, because the conserved phenylalanine at the end of the CDR3 is missing. The V and J genes are TRBV6-1 and TRBJ1-1; D is uncertain. The germline CDR1 and CDR2 sequences are MNHNS and SASEGT. The V and J ends lost 6 bases and 0 bases respectively, with 8 bases between them. This CDR3 is 13 amino acids long. CDR3 coding DNA: TGTGCCAGCAGGGGGATGTTGAACACTGAAGCTTTCGTT. The encoded protein is CASRGMLNTEAFV.